This T cell receptor beta chain emerged from a study of T cells expressing NK-cell markers. The CDR3 is 14 amino acids. Germline assignment: CDR1 SGHTA and CDR2 FQGNSA. TCRdb reanalyzed the 5' RACE reads and collapses them to one entry per CDR3 protein, without DNA. Seen in this sample are approximately 150,000 distinct CDR3 sequences; the ten most common clones hold 12%. Sequenced sample: blood T cells: a sorted CD56 or NKG2C T cell subset, CD4+ or CD8+ T cells, or bulk PBMC T cells (not recorded which). The clonotype originates from a man between 18 and 29 years old in good health. This chain connects TRBV7-2 to TRBJ2-7; as DNA is missing, the TRBD2 call by TCRdb cannot be tested. The CDR3 region is CASFKRDPSYEQYF.